This entry lists 32 T cell receptor delta chains sequenced from one sample in a study of Vδ1+ human thymocytes. Findings of the study overall: In the thymus, TRG and TRD repertoires looked highly polyclonal with Gaussian CDR3 lengths.

Extracted RNA was reverse transcribed into cDNA. CDR3 amplicons came from multiplex PCR with pooled V-gene forward and constant-region reverse primers. TCRdb used CATT to re-call clones from the multiplex PCR reads. The repertoire holds more than 50,000 delta-chain clones, 15% to 20% seen once, with roughly 0.5% in the top ten. These receptors have no identified antigens. The specimen sequenced was Vdelta1+ gamma-delta thymocytes from the thymus. Subset specified: FACS-sorted CD3+ TCRalphabeta- TCRVdelta1+ TCRVdelta2- thymocytes. The source is a boy less than two years old who had congenital heart surgery.

The rearrangement joins TRDV1 to TRDJ1, with 7 bases lining up with TRDD2. Germline V gene lookup returns CDR1 TSWWSYY and CDR2 QGS. The CDR3 covers 19 residues. With V trimmed by 3 bases and J by 0 bases, 16 bases remained unmatched. CDR3 nucleotide sequence: TGTGCTCTTGGGGATCTTCCTAATTTTCGTTACTGGTACACCGATAAACTCATCTTT. It is translated as CALGDLPNFRYWYTDKLIF.

This clone was seen a handful of times. This chain uses TRDV1 with TRDJ1; D ambiguous. V was clipped by 0 bases and J by 5 bases, with 16 bases between them. The CDR3 sequence is 16 residues long. Germline V CDR1 and CDR2: TSWWSYY, QGS. The CDR3 DNA follows: TGTGCTCTTGGGGAACTAGGTCACTACGAGGGAGATAAACTCATCTTT. This encodes CALGELGHYEGDKLIF.

The chain couples TRDV1 to TRDJ1; 8 bases fit TRDD3. CDR1 is TSWWSYY, CDR2 QGS, per germline. This CDR3 is built from 20 residues. V shed 1 base, J shed 0 bases, and the junction held 16 bases outside the gene matches. The CDR3 here is CALGEPRAPKLGAYTDKLIF. CDR3 bases: TGTGCTCTTGGGGAACCCCGCGCTCCCAAACTGGGGGCCTACACCGATAAACTCATCTTT.

The gene calls are TRDV1 and TRDJ1, with 8 positions matching TRDD3. This CDR3 has 21 amino acids. With 4 bases clipped from V and 0 bases from J, the junction kept 22 bases outside the gene matches. Per the germline V gene, CDR1 is TSWWSYY and CDR2 is QGS. The CDR3 sequence: CALGGPYRYWGSIPHTDKLIF. CDR3 bases: TGTGCTCTTGGGGGACCCTATAGGTACTGGGGGTCCATCCCCCACACCGATAAACTCATCTTT.

This clone has just a few counts. This chain links TRDV1 with TRDJ1; D is tentatively TRDD2 or TRDD3 (6 bases each). Germline-derived CDR1 and CDR2 are TSWWSYY and QGS. The CDR3 covers 17 residues. The ends were cut back, 4 bases at V and 4 bases at J, with 22 bases in the middle. The CDR3 reads CALGGSYWGSLDDKLIF. CDR3 sequence (DNA): TGTGCTCTTGGGGGTTCCTATTGGGGATCCTTGGACGATAAACTCATCTTT.

The chain uses TRDV1 and TRDJ1, with 9 bases identical to TRDD3. V lost 0 bases and J lost 0; bases outside the gene matches: 11. Germline CDR1 and CDR2: TSWWSYY and QGS. The length of the CDR3 is 19 residues. CDR3 bases: TGTGCTCTTGGGGAACTCGTCGTACTGGGGGAGCCGTACACCGATAAACTCATCTTT. Its protein is CALGELVVLGEPYTDKLIF.

The rearrangement joins TRDV1 to TRDJ1; 13 bases fit TRDD3. V was clipped by 1 base and J by 0 bases; unmatched bases: 17. Germline V CDR1 and CDR2: TSWWSYY, QGS. The CDR3 length is 22 residues. CDR3 sequence: CALGEQFLPTTGGYGHTDKLIF. CDR3 coding DNA: TGTGCTCTTGGGGAACAGTTCCTTCCTACTACTGGGGGATACGGTCACACCGATAAACTCATCTTT.

This clone has only a few counts. In the same sample, other DNA sequences code for this CDR3. This chain joins TRDV1 and TRDJ1; D is uncertain. Germline CDR1 is TSWWSYY and CDR2 is QGS. Trimming removed 5 bases from V and 0 bases from J, with 19 bases in between. This CDR3 region has 17 residues. In DNA form, the CDR3 reads TGTGCTCTTGGGACACCGCGACGGCTGGAGGACACCGATAAACTCATCTTT. Residues: CALGTPRRLEDTDKLIF.

This clone was seen only a few times. The rearrangement links TRDV1 to TRDJ2; possibly TRDD2 for D (7 bases). CDR3 length: 18 residues. Germline assignment: CDR1 TSWWSYY and CDR2 QGS. V gave up 3 bases and J gave up 6 bases, with 23 bases separating them. The CDR3 DNA sequence: TGTGCTCTTGGGGATTATTCCTACGGAGGGATAATGGCAGCACAACTCTTCTTT. Translation gives CALGDYSYGGIMAAQLFF.

The chain employs TRDV1 and TRDJ1; perhaps TRDD3 as D (9 bases). This CDR3 is built from 21 residues. Germline-derived CDR1 and CDR2 are TSWWSYY and QGS. Trimming cost V 3 bases and J 0 bases, with 29 bases left between them. The CDR3 protein is CALGETSYITGGPRYTDKLIF. As DNA, the CDR3 is TGTGCTCTTGGGGAGACTTCCTACATTACTGGGGGACCACGGTACACCGATAAACTCATCTTT.

V gene TRDV1 combines with J gene TRDJ1, with D maybe TRDD3 (6 bases). Germline values: CDR1 TSWWSYY, CDR2 QGS. The CDR3 is made up of 20 amino acids. Trimming removed 0 bases from V and 7 bases from J, with 30 bases in between. The CDR3 DNA reads TGTGCTCTTGGGGAACTTTTCTACGTGGACTGGGAATCCTTTGGGGGTAAACTCATCTTT. Its translation: CALGELFYVDWESFGGKLIF.

This clone has more than one count but fewer than ten. The chain uses TRDV1 and TRDJ1; 13 bases match TRDD3. V lost 2 bases to trimming and J lost 2 bases; unmatched junction nucleotides: 17. Germline CDR1 TSWWSYY, CDR2 QGS. This CDR3 has 21 amino acids. The CDR3 sequence: CALGEISPSYWGIRGTDKLIF. For the CDR3, the DNA is TGTGCTCTTGGGGAAATATCTCCCAGCTACTGGGGGATACGAGGGACCGATAAACTCATCTTT.

The rearrangement links TRDV1 to TRDJ1, with 11 bases lining up with TRDD3. With V trimmed by 1 base and J by 0 bases, 31 bases remained unmatched. The CDR3 totals 26 residues. Germline CDR1 reads TSWWSYY; CDR2 reads QGS. The CDR3 is CALGEPITWIWGIPRWVGGYTDKLIF. Here the CDR3 DNA reads TGTGCTCTTGGGGAACCTATTACGTGGATCTGGGGGATACCTCGGTGGGTCGGGGGGTACACCGATAAACTCATCTTT.

V and J are TRDV1 and TRDJ1, with 12 bases identical to TRDD3. V lost 0 bases to trimming and J lost 0 bases; unmatched junction nucleotides: 17. Germline CDR1 TSWWSYY, CDR2 QGS. The CDR3 is 22 amino acids. In DNA, the CDR3 is TGTGCTCTTGGGGAACTTCCCCCCGTTGTCTGGGGGATACGCGACTACACCGATAAACTCATCTTT. Translating it yields CALGELPPVVWGIRDYTDKLIF.

V gene TRDV1 combines with J gene TRDJ1, with 11 bases aligning to TRDD3. The V gene's germline CDR1 is TSWWSYY and CDR2 QGS. V dropped 0 bases and J dropped 1; count of bases not matched to a gene: 10. This CDR3 region has 19 residues. CDR3 sequence: CALGELGPPGGYCTDKLIF. In nucleotides, the CDR3 is TGTGCTCTTGGGGAACTAGGTCCTCCTGGGGGATACTGCACCGATAAACTCATCTTT.

The V call is TRDV1, the J call TRDJ1, with D possibly matching TRDD3 (6 bases). The CDR3 is 22 amino acids. Germline V gene data show CDR1 as TSWWSYY and CDR2 as QGS. V was cut by 4 bases and J by 0 bases, with 33 bases left in between. CDR3 loop: CALGGRPSSLPGIPLYTDKLIF. The CDR3 DNA reads as TGTGCTCTTGGGGGACGCCCGAGCTCTCTTCCGGGGATCCCACTATACACCGATAAACTCATCTTT.

The genes are TRDV1 and TRDJ1; tentatively, D is TRDD3 (9 bases). Germline V gives CDR1 TSWWSYY, CDR2 QGS. This CDR3 is 19 amino acids long. Trimming removed 1 base at V and 5 bases at J, with 26 bases between. CDR3 region: CALGEPTFLSLGDRDKLIF. CDR3 nucleotides: TGTGCTCTTGGGGAACCCACCTTCCTAAGTCTGGGGGATCGGGATAAACTCATCTTT.

This clone was detected a few times. The rearrangement joins TRDV1 to TRDJ4; 13 nucleotides align to TRDD3. J was trimmed by 0 bases and V by 4 bases; bases with no gene match: 14. Germline CDR1 reads TSWWSYY; CDR2 reads QGS. The CDR3 extends over 19 amino acids. The CDR3 is CALGASQTGGYGGARPLIF. The DNA for the CDR3 is TGTGCTCTTGGGGCTTCCCAAACTGGGGGATACGGCGGGGCCAGACCCCTGATCTTT.

This clone came up a few times. V and J are TRDV1 and TRDJ1; D unclear. The length of the CDR3 is 16 residues. The V end lost 4 bases, the J end lost 11 bases, and 26 bases lay between the germline ends. CDR1 is TSWWSYY and CDR2 is QGS in the germline V gene. Here the CDR3 DNA reads TGTGCTCTTGGGGTACGACCCTTAGAACCAACGGGGCATCTCATCTTT. It specifies CALGVRPLEPTGHLIF.

The rearrangement uses TRDV1 and TRDJ1, with 9 bases identical to TRDD3. This CDR3 is built from 24 residues. The V segment lost 1 base and the J segment 3 bases; nucleotides outside the gene matches: 30. In germline, CDR1 is TSWWSYY, CDR2 QGS. CDR3 bases: TGTGCTCTTGGGGAACCCTTACGCCTTCTTTTGTCACTGGGGGACGGTGCCCCCCCCGATAAACTCATCTTT. This encodes CALGEPLRLLLSLGDGAPPDKLIF.

The V gene is TRDV1, the J gene TRDJ1; 8 positions match TRDD3. The CDR3 totals 19 residues. CDR1 is TSWWSYY, CDR2 QGS, per germline. V gave up 0 bases and J gave up 0 bases; unmatched junction bases: 12. CDR3 region: CALGELILVGDAYTDKLIF. The CDR3 DNA reads as TGTGCTCTTGGGGAACTAATACTAGTGGGGGATGCGTACACCGATAAACTCATCTTT.

V and J are TRDV1 and TRDJ1, with TRDD3 as a possible D gene (5 bases). V was pared by 6 bases and J by 0 bases, with 20 bases between. CDR3 length: 17 amino acids. Per germline, CDR1 TSWWSYY and CDR2 QGS. The DNA of the CDR3 is TGTGCTCTTGGTCCGCTCAGGGGGGCCTTTTACACCGATAAACTCATCTTT. Translated, it gives CALGPLRGAFYTDKLIF.

The chain combines TRDV1 with TRDJ1, with 9 bases fitting TRDD3. Germline V gives CDR1 TSWWSYY, CDR2 QGS. The junction had 23 bases not matched to a gene; V was cut back by 6 bases and J by 0 bases. The length of the CDR3 is 21 residues. The CDR3 loop is CALGSPKRSYFGDTNTDKLIF. In nucleotides, the CDR3 is TGTGCTCTTGGATCGCCAAAAAGGTCCTACTTTGGGGATACGAACACCGATAAACTCATCTTT.

This clone was seen only a few times. Mismatch with germline at one junction end may stem from a read error. Other nucleotide sequences in the sample specify the same CDR3. V and J are TRDV2 and TRDJ1, with TRDD3 matching 8 bases. This CDR3 contains 17 residues. Germline V gives CDR1 GEAIGNYY, CDR2 EKD. The CDR3 is CACDTVGGLKECGKLIF. For the CDR3, the DNA is TGTGCCTGCGACACCGTTGGGGGATTAAAGGAATGTGGTAAACTCATCTTT.

In its sample, this clone was seen a few times. The chain couples TRDV1 to TRDJ1; D possibly corresponds to TRDD2 (8 bases). The germline CDR1 and CDR2 sequences are TSWWSYY and QGS. The CDR3 has 20 residues. The V end was cut by 0 bases, the J end by 8 bases, with 31 bases between. This chain's CDR3 is CALGELFLPHDRGDAGKLIF. CDR3 bases: TGTGCTCTTGGGGAACTCTTCCTACCCCATGATAGGGGGGATGCGGGAAAACTCATCTTT.

A few counts support this clone. The V gene is TRDV1, the J gene TRDJ1; 11 bases fit TRDD3. The CDR3 covers 19 residues. J lost 1 base, V lost 4 bases, and 14 bases had no gene match. In germline, CDR1 is TSWWSYY, CDR2 QGS. The CDR3 reads CALGVSLGDIEECTDKLIF. CDR3 nucleotides: TGTGCTCTTGGGGTTTCACTGGGGGATATTGAGGAGTGCACCGATAAACTCATCTTT.

J is TRDJ1 and V is TRDV1; 10 bases match TRDD3. In germline, CDR1 is TSWWSYY, CDR2 QGS. There are 19 residues in the CDR3. Trimming at V came to 3 bases and at J to 0 bases, leaving 13 bases not matched to a gene. CDR3 coding DNA: TGTGCTCTTGGGGACCCCTTCCTAGGGGGATACGCCTACACCGATAAACTCATCTTT. Residues: CALGDPFLGGYAYTDKLIF.

V and J are TRDV1 and TRDJ2, with 10 bases matching TRDD3. In germline, CDR1 is TSWWSYY, CDR2 QGS. The CDR3 has 21 amino acids. The V gene end was trimmed by 8 bases and the J gene end by 2 bases; junction bases not matched to a gene: 23. The CDR3 here is CALQLPSPKGDTRGLTAQLFF. The CDR3 DNA sequence: TGTGCTCTTCAGCTGCCCTCGCCTAAGGGGGATACGCGAGGCTTGACAGCACAACTCTTCTTT.

This clone was detected only a few times. The chain is built from TRDV1 and TRDJ1; tentatively, D is TRDD3 (5 bases). Germline CDR1 and CDR2: TSWWSYY and QGS. V was cut by 5 bases and J by 7 bases, with 20 bases left in between. The CDR3 runs to 15 residues. The CDR3 DNA is TGTGCTCTTGGGCCAAGGGGGCGTGGTGGAGGTAAACTCATCTTT. Residues: CALGPRGRGGGKLIF.

For this clone: A read error may account for a junction end that differs from germline. The J gene is TRDJ1, the V gene TRDV2, with D perhaps matching TRDD3 (5 bases). This CDR3 spans 19 amino acids. CDR1 and CDR2 from the germline V gene are GEAIGNYY and EKD. The CDR3 loop is CACDTADYWRTKYTDKLIF. CDR3 nucleotide sequence: TGTGCCTGTGACACCGCGGATTACTGGAGGACCAAGTACACCGATAAACTAATCTTT.

The V and J genes are TRDV1 and TRDJ1, with D perhaps TRDD2 (5 bases). V was shortened by 0 bases and J by 3 bases, with 17 bases between the two germline ends. CDR3 size: 17 residues. The germline V gene encodes CDR1 TSWWSYY and CDR2 QGS. Here the CDR3 DNA reads TGTGCTCTTGGGGAACTTTCCTCCCTACGGTGCCCCGATAAACTCATCTTT. It encodes CALGELSSLRCPDKLIF.

The rearrangement joins TRDV1 to TRDJ1; 11 bases align to TRDD3. V shed 4 bases, J shed 2 bases, and the junction held 12 bases outside the gene matches. CDR3 length: 18 amino acids. Germline values: CDR1 TSWWSYY, CDR2 QGS. CDR3 sequence (DNA): TGTGCTCTTGGGGGTCGCCGTAGTGGGGGATACGGGACCGATAAACTCATCTTT. Protein sequence: CALGGRRSGGYGTDKLIF.